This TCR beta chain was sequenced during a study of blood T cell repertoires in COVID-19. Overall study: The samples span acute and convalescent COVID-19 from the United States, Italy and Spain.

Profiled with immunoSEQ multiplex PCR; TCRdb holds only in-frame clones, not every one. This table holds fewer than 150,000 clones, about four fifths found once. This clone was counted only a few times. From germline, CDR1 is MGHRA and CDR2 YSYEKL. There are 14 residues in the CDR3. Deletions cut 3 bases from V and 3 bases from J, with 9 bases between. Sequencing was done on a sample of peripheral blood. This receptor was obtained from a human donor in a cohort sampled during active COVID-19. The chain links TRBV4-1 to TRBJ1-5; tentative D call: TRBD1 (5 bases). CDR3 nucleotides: TGCGCCAGCAGCCACCAGGGTTACAATCAGCCCCAGCATTTT. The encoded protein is CASSHQGYNQPQHF.